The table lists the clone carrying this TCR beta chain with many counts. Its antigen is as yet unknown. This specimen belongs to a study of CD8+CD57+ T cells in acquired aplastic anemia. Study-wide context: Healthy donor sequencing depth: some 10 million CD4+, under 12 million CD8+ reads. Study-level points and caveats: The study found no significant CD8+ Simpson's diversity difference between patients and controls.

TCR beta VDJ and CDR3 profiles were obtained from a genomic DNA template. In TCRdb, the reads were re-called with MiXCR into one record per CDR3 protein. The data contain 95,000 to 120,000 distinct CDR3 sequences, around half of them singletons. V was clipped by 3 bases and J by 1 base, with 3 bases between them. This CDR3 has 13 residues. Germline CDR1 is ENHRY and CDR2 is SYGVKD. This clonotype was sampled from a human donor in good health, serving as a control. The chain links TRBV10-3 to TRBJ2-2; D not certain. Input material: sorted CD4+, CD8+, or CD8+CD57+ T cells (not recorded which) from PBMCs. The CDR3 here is CAISDGNTGELFF. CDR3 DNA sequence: TGTGCCATCAGTGACGGGAACACCGGGGAGCTGTTTTTT.